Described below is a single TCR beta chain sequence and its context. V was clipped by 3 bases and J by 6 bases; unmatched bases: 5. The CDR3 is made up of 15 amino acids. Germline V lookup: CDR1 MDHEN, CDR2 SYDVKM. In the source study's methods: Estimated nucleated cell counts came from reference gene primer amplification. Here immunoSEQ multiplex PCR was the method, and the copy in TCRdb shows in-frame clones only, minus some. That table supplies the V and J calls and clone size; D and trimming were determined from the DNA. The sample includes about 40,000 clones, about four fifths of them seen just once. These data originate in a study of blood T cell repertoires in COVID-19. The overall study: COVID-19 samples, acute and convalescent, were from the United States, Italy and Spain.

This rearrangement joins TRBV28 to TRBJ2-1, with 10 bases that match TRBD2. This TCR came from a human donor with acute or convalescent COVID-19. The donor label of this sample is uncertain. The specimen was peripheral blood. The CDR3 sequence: CASSFASGRGNEQFF. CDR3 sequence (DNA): TGTGCCAGCAGTTTTGCTAGCGGGAGAGGCAATGAGCAGTTCTTC.